This TCR beta chain is from a study of T cells in localized non-small cell lung cancer. General observations from the study: Highest T cell clonality was seen in uninvolved adjacent lung, surpassing that measured in tumor. When the top 100 tumor clones were examined, a median approximately 59 of them also appeared in the adjacent lung, which was paired and uninvolved. Since sequencing was restricted to only one region of the tumor, intratumor heterogeneity remains a possibility. Elevated blood T cell density was associated with longer overall survival.

Sequenced by immunoSEQ multiplex PCR; TCRdb stores in-frame clones only, minus some. Here the sample spans about 28,000 clones, roughly 89% being singletons. A note on this clone: Its cognate antigen is unknown.

This material consisted of peripheral blood, taken before any cancer treatment. This receptor was obtained from a male donor at least 60 years old with stage I lung adenocarcinoma.

CDR3 nucleotides: TGTGCCAGTATTGAGTCTGGGACAGGGGAAAGCTGTGGCTACACCTTC. It is translated as CASIESGTGESCGYTF. The chain combines TRBV19 with TRBJ1-2, with 10 bases lining up with TRBD1. Germline V gene sequence: CDR1 LNHDA, CDR2 SQIVND (reference sequence). V shed 7 bases, J shed 7 bases, and the junction held 15 bases outside the gene matches. The CDR3 has 16 amino acids.